Below, 15 T cell receptor beta chains from the same sample are listed, as sequenced in a study of T cells after somatic rescue of genetic block (dated by TCRdb to the early 2020s). Libraries were built with the immunoSEQ multiplex PCR assay. The immuneACCESS repertoire file appears here via TCRdb, limited to in-frame rearrangements. These files lack a portion of the clones; in checked studies, under half of the deficit traces to unresolved V genes, and the cause of the others is not known. This sample lists over 8,000 clones; 75% to 90% were detected once. The ten most abundant clones make up around 25% of the sample. The sequenced sample consisted of peripheral blood mononuclear cells (PBMCs). The receptors come from a boy between 5 and 17 years old.

This chain joins TRBV2 and TRBJ2-3, with unresolved D. CDR3 length equals 13 residues. V lost 2 bases, J lost 5 bases, and 8 bases lay in between. Germline V gene lookup returns CDR1 SNHLY and CDR2 FYNNEI. The CDR3 sequence is CASSERLKDTQYF. The CDR3 coding sequence is TGTGCCAGCAGTGAACGGTTAAAAGATACGCAGTATTTT.

The rearrangement joins TRBV28 to TRBJ2-5, with 9 bases aligning to TRBD2. The CDR3 spans 15 residues. CDR1 MDHEN and CDR2 SYDVKM come from the germline V gene. Trimming took 6 bases from V and 5 from J; bases not matched to a gene: 10. CDR3 coding DNA: TGTGCCAGCAGGTCCTATCTAGCGGGAATGGAGACCCAGTACTTC. Amino acid sequence: CASRSYLAGMETQYF.

The chain recombines TRBV11-1 with TRBJ1-1; weak D call: TRBD1 (5 bases). V was shortened by 5 bases and J by 1 base, with 8 bases between the two germline ends. The CDR3 has 13 residues. Germline CDR1 reads SGHAT; CDR2 reads FQDESV (reference sequence). CDR3 DNA: TGTGCCAGCAGCAAAGACAGGAACACTGAAGCTTTCTTT. This encodes CASSKDRNTEAFF.

A word on this clone: One junction end does not reproduce the germline sequence, and a read error may be involved. CDR3 region: CASSGLSRGLYGYGHTF. CDR3 DNA sequence: TGTGCCAGCAGTGGCCTTAGTAGAGGTTTATACGGCTATGGCCACACCTTC. J is TRBJ1-2 and V is TRBV25-1; D is uncertain. Germline V gene sequence: CDR1 MGHDK, CDR2 SYGVNS. The CDR3 is 17 residues long.

The rearrangement uses TRBV29-1 and TRBJ2-5; 8 positions match TRBD2. V lost 7 bases and J lost 1; bases outside the gene matches: 8. CDR3 length: 14 amino acids. Germline V lookup: CDR1 SQVTM, CDR2 ANQGSEA. In nucleotides, the CDR3 is TGCAGCGCCCAGAGACTAGCGTTCCAAGAGACCCAGTACTTC. It codes for CSAQRLAFQETQYF. The full variable domain, rest sourced from reference TRBV29-1 and TRBJ2-5, is SAVISQKPSRDICQRGTSLTIQCQVDSQVTMMFWYRQQPGQSLTLIATANQGSEATYESGFVIDKFPISRPNLTFSTLTVSNMSPEDSSIYLCSAQRLAFQETQYFGPGTRLLVL.

This chain joins TRBV6-5 and TRBJ1-1, with 10 bases that match TRBD1. Trimming removed 5 bases from V and 7 bases from J; junction bases left unmatched: 4. The CDR3 has 13 amino acids. Germline assignment: CDR1 MNHEY and CDR2 SVGAGI. The chain's CDR3 is CASSLGTGDEAFF. DNA of the CDR3: TGTGCCAGCAGTCTCGGGACAGGGGATGAAGCTTTCTTT.

The rearrangement joins TRBV4-3 to TRBJ2-7; perhaps D is TRBD1 or TRBD2 (5 bases each). Germline V lookup: CDR1 LGHNA, CDR2 YSLEER. This CDR3 comprises 14 residues. Trimming removed 1 base from V and 2 bases from J, with 9 bases in between. CDR3 protein: CASSQGDGTYEQYF. The CDR3 region has the DNA TGCGCCAGCAGCCAAGGGGACGGAACCTACGAGCAGTACTTC.

This clone came up once. J is TRBJ1-6 and V is TRBV5-1, with TRBD1 identical over 8 bases. With 3 bases clipped from V and 7 bases from J, the junction kept 9 bases outside the gene matches. The CDR3 runs to 16 residues. Germline V gene data show CDR1 as SGHRS and CDR2 as YFSETQ. The CDR3 DNA is TGCGCCAGCAGCTGGACAGGGATCTTCTACAATTCACCCCTCCACTTT. Translating gives CASSWTGIFYNSPLHF.

The V gene is TRBV6-6, the J gene TRBJ2-3, with 8 positions matching TRBD1. There are 14 residues in the CDR3. From germline, CDR1 is MNHNY and CDR2 SVGAGI (reference sequence). V was clipped by 2 bases and J by 6 bases; unmatched bases: 4. The CDR3 nucleotides read TGTGCCAGCAGTTACCAGGGACAGGCGGATACGCAGTATTTT. It specifies CASSYQGQADTQYF.

This rearrangement joins TRBV6-5 to TRBJ2-7; D remains unclear. The CDR3 has 13 residues. V lost 5 bases and J lost 0, with 8 bases in between. Germline loops: CDR1 MNHEY, CDR2 SVGAGI. In DNA, the CDR3 is TGTGCCAGCAGTACGCCCCCCTCCTACGAGCAGTACTTC. Residues: CASSTPPSYEQYF.

The chain employs TRBV19 and TRBJ2-1; TRBD2 matches at 10 bases. The ends lost 7 bases at V and 4 bases at J; junction bases unmatched: 7. The germline gives CDR1 LNHDA, CDR2 SQIVND (reference sequence). The CDR3 loop spans 15 amino acids. The CDR3: CASIPTSGEYNEQFF. In DNA, the CDR3 is TGTGCCAGTATCCCCACTAGCGGGGAGTACAATGAGCAGTTCTTC.

This clone was recorded a few times. The gene calls are TRBV6-6 and TRBJ1-1, with a tentative D call TRBD1 (6 bases). The ends were cut back, 6 bases at V and 1 base at J, with 18 bases in the middle. CDR1 and CDR2 (germline): MNHNY, SVGAGI (reference sequence). The CDR3 has 16 residues. CDR3 sequence reads: CASSRSSDRPNTEAFF. For the CDR3, the DNA is TGTGCCAGCAGCCGTTCATCGGACAGACCGAACACTGAAGCTTTCTTT.

This sequence joins TRBV7-9 and TRBJ2-3; 8 nucleotides line up with TRBD2. The germline CDR1 and CDR2 sequences are SEHNR and FQNEAQ (reference sequence). V dropped 5 bases and J dropped 5; count of bases not matched to a gene: 12. This CDR3 is 16 amino acids long. The CDR3 reads CASSRPTSGAEDTQYF. In DNA form, the CDR3 reads TGTGCCAGCAGCCGTCCCACTAGCGGAGCGGAAGATACGCAGTATTTT. Full variable domain (missing parts from reference TRBV7-9 and TRBJ2-3): DTGVSQNPRHKITKRGQNVTFRCDPISEHNRLYWYRQTLGQGPEFLTYFQNEAQLEKSRLLSDRFSAERPKGSFSTLEIQRTEQGDSAMYLCASSRPTSGAEDTQYFGPGTRLTVL.

This clone was counted only a few times. The V gene is TRBV25-1, the J gene TRBJ2-7; D remains ambiguous. V was clipped by 4 bases and J by 9 bases, with 16 bases between them. This CDR3 is 13 amino acids long. Germline V gives CDR1 MGHDK, CDR2 SYGVNS. This CDR3 reads CASSVGSSTVQYF. The CDR3 DNA reads as TGTGCCAGCAGTGTCGGCAGCTCTACGGTGCAGTACTTC.

The rearrangement links TRBV5-1 to TRBJ1-2; D is ambiguous. Trimming left V 0 bases short and J 0 bases short, with 9 bases between. This CDR3 region has 15 residues. Germline lookup yields CDR1 SGHRS and CDR2 YFSETQ. The CDR3 sequence: CASSLGALANYGYTF. The CDR3 DNA reads as TGCGCCAGCAGCTTGGGGGCACTAGCTAACTATGGCTACACCTTC.